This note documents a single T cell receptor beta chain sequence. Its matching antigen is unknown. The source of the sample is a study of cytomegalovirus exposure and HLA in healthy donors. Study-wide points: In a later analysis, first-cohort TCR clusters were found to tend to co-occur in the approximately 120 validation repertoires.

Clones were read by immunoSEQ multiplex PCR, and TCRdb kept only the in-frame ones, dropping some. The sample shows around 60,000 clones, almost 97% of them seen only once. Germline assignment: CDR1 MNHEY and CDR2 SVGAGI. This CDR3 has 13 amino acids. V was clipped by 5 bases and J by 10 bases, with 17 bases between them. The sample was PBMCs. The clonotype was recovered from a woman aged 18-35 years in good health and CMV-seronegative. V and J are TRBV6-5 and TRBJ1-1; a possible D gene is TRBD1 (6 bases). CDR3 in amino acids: CASSKGGGLRAFF. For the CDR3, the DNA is TGTGCCAGCAGTAAAGGGGGGGGGCTGAGAGCTTTCTTT.